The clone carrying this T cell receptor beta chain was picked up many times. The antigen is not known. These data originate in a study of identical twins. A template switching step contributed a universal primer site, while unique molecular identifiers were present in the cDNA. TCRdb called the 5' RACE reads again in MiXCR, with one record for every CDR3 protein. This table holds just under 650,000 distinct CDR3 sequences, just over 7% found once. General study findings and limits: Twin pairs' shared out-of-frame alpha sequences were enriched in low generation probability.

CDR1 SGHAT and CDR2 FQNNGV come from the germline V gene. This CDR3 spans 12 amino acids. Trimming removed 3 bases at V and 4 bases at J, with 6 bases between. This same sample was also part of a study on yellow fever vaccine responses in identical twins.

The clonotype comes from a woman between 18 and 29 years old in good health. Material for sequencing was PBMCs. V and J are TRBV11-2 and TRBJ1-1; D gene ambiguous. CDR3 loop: CASSFFGTEAFF. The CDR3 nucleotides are TGTGCCAGCAGCTTTTTCGGCACTGAAGCTTTCTTT.